This entry describes one T cell receptor (beta chain). Antigen unknown. Trimming cost V 2 bases and J 0 bases; bases outside gene matches: 1. The CDR3 loop spans 15 amino acids. Germline CDR1 is MNHNY and CDR2 is SVGAGI (reference sequence). The data were taken from a study of cytomegalovirus exposure and HLA in healthy donors. General study results and limits: In a later analysis, across HLA loci, associated TCR counts were highest for DRB1, lowest for HLA-C.

The PCR was carried out with 60 Vbeta primers and 13 Jbeta primers. The method was immunoSEQ multiplex PCR; TCRdb's version includes in-frame clones alone and lacks a portion of them. The table has about 130,000 clones, about 85% seen once. The sequence derives from a boy aged 5-17 years in good health and CMV-seronegative. Sequences were obtained from PBMCs. The rearrangement links TRBV6-6 to TRBJ2-5, with 9 bases identical to TRBD1. The CDR3 loop is CASSYRTGDQETQYF. In nucleotides, the CDR3 is TGTGCCAGCAGTTACAGGACAGGGGACCAAGAGACCCAGTACTTC.